Following are 8 T cell receptor beta chains from one sample sequenced in a study of T cell repertoires in cytomegalovirus infection. TCRdb analysed the reads with MiXCR anew, one entry per CDR3 protein. The table shows 560,000 or so distinct CDR3 sequences, with more than 15% occurring only once. What was sequenced was CD8+ T cells from PBMCs. These receptors were collected from a human donor in good health (CMV status not recorded). Some clones in this sample may be carry-over from other donors' samples.

The chain combines TRBV28 with TRBJ1-2; 8 bases fit TRBD1. Germline CDR1 is MDHEN and CDR2 is SYDVKM. This CDR3 is 16 amino acids long. V gave up 5 bases and J gave up 0 bases; unmatched junction bases: 8. The CDR3 coding sequence is TGTGCCAGCAGTCCCCCCGGGGGACAGGCTAACTATGGCTACACCTTC. Residues: CASSPPGGQANYGYTF.

As for this clonotype: At one end, the junction sequence differs from germline, possibly due to a read error. CDR3 nucleotide sequence: TGTGCCAGCAGCCCCCCAAACACAGATACGCGGTATTTT. Its translation: CASSPPNTDTRYF. This rearrangement joins TRBV12-3 or TRBV12-4 to TRBJ2-3, with D unclear. The CDR3 consists of 13 residues.

The V and J genes are TRBV20-1 and TRBJ2-3, with unresolved D. Germline loops: CDR1 DFQATT, CDR2 SNEGSKA (reference sequence). The germline V and J ends were trimmed by 1 base and 7 bases, with 12 bases remaining between them. The CDR3 is 13 amino acids. The CDR3 sequence: CSARAGQKNTQYF. The CDR3 DNA sequence: TGCAGTGCTAGAGCGGGCCAGAAGAATACGCAGTATTTT.

V and J are TRBV19 and TRBJ1-5; D remains unclear. The germline V gene encodes CDR1 LNHDA and CDR2 SQIVND (reference sequence). V gave up 7 bases and J gave up 7 bases, with 17 bases separating them. The CDR3 consists of 14 residues. CDR3 in amino acids: CASNIPGSQQPQHF. CDR3 nucleotides: TGTGCCAGTAACATCCCGGGCAGTCAGCAGCCCCAGCATTTT.

This clonotype was observed a few times. The genes are TRBV19 and TRBJ1-2; no firm D call. This CDR3 spans 13 amino acids. Germline CDR1 reads LNHDA; CDR2 reads SQIVND (reference sequence). The germline V and J ends were trimmed by 5 bases and 1 base, with 8 bases remaining between them. CDR3 region: CASSLRNNYGYTF. CDR3 bases: TGTGCCAGTAGTTTGCGGAATAACTATGGCTACACCTTC.

Many counts were recorded for this clonotype. The chain recombines TRBV27 with TRBJ2-7; 8 nucleotides agree with TRBD1. Germline values: CDR1 MNHEY, CDR2 SMNVEV (reference sequence). The CDR3 length is 12 residues. With 5 bases clipped from V and 12 bases from J, the junction kept 9 bases outside the gene matches. The CDR3 region has the DNA TGTGCCAGCAGTCCCAGGGGGCAGGGACTGTACTTC. It yields the protein CASSPRGQGLYF.

Many counts were recorded for this clonotype. The V gene is TRBV10-3, the J gene TRBJ2-7; a possible D gene is TRBD2 (5 bases). CDR3 length: 12 residues. From germline, CDR1 is ENHRY and CDR2 SYGVKD. V lost 3 bases, J lost 4 bases, and 7 bases lay in between. CDR3 sequence (DNA): TGTGCCATCAGTGATGACTATTACGAGCAGTACTTC. Protein product: CAISDDYYEQYF.

V usage is TRBV5-8 and J usage is TRBJ1-5; weak D call: TRBD1 (6 bases). Germline values: CDR1 SGHTS, CDR2 YDEGEE. The V and J ends lost 0 bases and 0 bases respectively, with 10 bases between them. The CDR3 is 16 residues long. The CDR3 nucleotides are TGTGCCAGCAGCTTGGGGACAGTTTATAGCAATCAGCCCCAGCATTTT. Residues: CASSLGTVYSNQPQHF.